The 24 T cell receptor beta chains listed next were all sequenced from one sample in a study of blood T cell repertoires in COVID-19. TCRdb keeps only in-frame clones here, not all; method: immunoSEQ multiplex PCR. The repertoire includes approximately 69,000 clones, approximately 86% of them detected once, and over 25% sits in the top ten. The sequencing input was peripheral blood. All receptors derive from a man aged 45-65 years with acute or convalescent COVID-19.

The sample holds one count of this clone. V is TRBV28 and J is TRBJ2-2; 9 nucleotides line up with TRBD1. V shed 1 base, J shed 4 bases, and the junction held 4 bases outside the gene matches. The CDR3 is 16 amino acids. Germline V CDR1 and CDR2: MDHEN, SYDVKM. The DNA of the CDR3 is TGTGCCAGCAGTTTATTGGGACAGGGAGGCACCGGGGAGCTGTTTTTT. It specifies CASSLLGQGGTGELFF.

This rearrangement joins TRBV11-2 to TRBJ1-6; 11 bases fit TRBD1. V gave up 5 bases and J gave up 7 bases; unmatched junction bases: 4. Germline CDR1 is SGHAT and CDR2 is FQNNGV. The CDR3 extends over 15 amino acids. For the CDR3, the DNA is TGTGCCAGCAGCCAAGGGACAGGGGGAAATTCACCCCTCCACTTT. Translation gives CASSQGTGGNSPLHF.

This chain joins TRBV25-1 and TRBJ2-1, with D maybe TRBD1 (5 bases). The CDR3 spans 14 residues. The germline V and J ends were trimmed by 6 bases and 2 bases, with 11 bases remaining between them. Germline V gives CDR1 MGHDK, CDR2 SYGVNS. Written as DNA, the CDR3 is TGTGCCAGCAGGACCACAGGCGCCTACAATGAGCAGTTCTTC. Translated: CASRTTGAYNEQFF.

This rearrangement joins TRBV18 to TRBJ1-4; no clear D. Per the germline V gene, CDR1 is KGHSH and CDR2 is LQKENI. This CDR3 has 12 amino acids. Between the trimmed V and J ends, which lost 8 bases and 5 bases, there was a span of 9 bases. Here the CDR3 reads CASTGGNEKLFF. CDR3 sequence (DNA): TGTGCCAGCACGGGTGGAAATGAAAAACTGTTTTTT.

The chain links TRBV10-3 to TRBJ1-6; a weak D match, TRBD1 (6 bases). CDR3 length: 13 residues. The V gene lost 4 bases and the J gene lost 7 bases, with 8 bases spanning the gap. Looked up from germline, CDR1 is ENHRY and CDR2 is SYGVKD. The CDR3 DNA reads TGTGCCATCAGTGCAGGGGTAAATTCACCCCTCCACTTT. It specifies CAISAGVNSPLHF.

V gene TRBV7-2 combines with J gene TRBJ2-3, with 13 bases that match TRBD2. The CDR3 contains 17 residues. V shed 5 bases and J 2 bases; nucleotides not matched to a gene: 7. Per the germline V gene, CDR1 is SGHTA and CDR2 is FQGNSA. The CDR3 spells CASSTGTSGATTDTQYF. DNA of the CDR3: TGTGCCAGCAGCACCGGGACTAGCGGGGCGACCACAGATACGCAGTATTTT. Looking up the rest from reference TRBV7-2 and TRBJ2-3 gives the full variable domain: GAGVSQSPSNKVTEKGKDVELRCDPISGHTALYWYRQSLGQGLEFLIYFQGNSAPDKSGLPSDRFSAERTGGSVSTLTIQRTQQEDSAVYLCASSTGTSGATTDTQYFGPGTRLTVL.

The chain recombines TRBV5-8 with TRBJ1-1; 8 bases map to TRBD1. CDR3 length equals 14 residues. The trim removed 0 bases at V and 4 bases at J, leaving 2 bases unmatched. CDR1 and CDR2 (germline): SGHTS, YDEGEE. This CDR3 reads CASSLGQGFTEAFF. CDR3 DNA: TGTGCCAGCAGCTTGGGACAGGGGTTCACTGAAGCTTTCTTT.

CDR3 DNA: TGTGCCAGCAGCCAATGGGCGGGGGCGCCCTCCTACGAGCAGTACTTC. It encodes CASSQWAGAPSYEQYF. V gene TRBV3-1 (or the pseudogene TRBV3-2) combines with J gene TRBJ2-7; D perhaps matches TRBD2 (7 bases). The CDR3 runs to 16 residues. Per the germline V gene, CDR1 is LGHDT and CDR2 is YNNKEL (reference sequence). V was trimmed by 2 bases and J by 0 bases, leaving 14 bases between them.

V gene TRBV5-4 combines with J gene TRBJ2-5; D is unresolved. The CDR3 totals 13 residues. The germline CDR1 and CDR2 sequences are SGHNT and YYREEE (reference sequence). Trimming stripped 6 bases from V and 0 bases from J, with 9 bases between. The CDR3 protein is CASNEQNQETQYF. The CDR3 coding sequence is TGTGCCAGCAATGAACAAAACCAAGAGACCCAGTACTTC.

This clone has just one count. CDR3: CASSPRTGGMGGNQPQHF. As DNA, the CDR3 is TGTGCCAGCAGTCCCCGGACAGGGGGCATGGGGGGCAATCAGCCCCAGCATTTT. The rearrangement links TRBV27 to TRBJ1-5, with 11 bases aligning to TRBD1. The J segment lost 2 bases and the V segment lost 5 bases, leaving 11 bases of the junction unmatched. This CDR3 is built from 18 residues. CDR1 is MNHEY, CDR2 SMNVEV, per germline (reference sequence).

This clone occurred a few times. V is TRBV7-9 and J is TRBJ2-1; no clear D. This CDR3 contains 12 residues. Germline lookup yields CDR1 SEHNR and CDR2 FQNEAQ (reference sequence). Trimming took 1 base from V and 10 from J, leaving 8 bases between them. This CDR3 is CASSLGYGEQFF. CDR3 bases: TGTGCCAGCAGCTTAGGCTACGGGGAGCAGTTCTTC.

CDR3: CAISESVTELTIIYTF. CDR3 coding DNA: TGTGCCATCAGTGAGTCGGTGACAGAGTTAACTATAATCTACACCTTC. The genes are TRBV10-3 and TRBJ1-2; D perhaps matches TRBD1 (5 bases). Germline V gene lookup returns CDR1 ENHRY and CDR2 SYGVKD. CDR3 length: 16 amino acids. Deletions cut 0 bases from V and 10 bases from J, with 21 bases between.

The chain combines TRBV18 with TRBJ2-3, with a possible D match to TRBD1 (6 bases). The CDR3 extends over 14 amino acids. CDR1 and CDR2 (germline): KGHSH, LQKENI. V lost 8 bases, J lost 2 bases, and 14 bases lay in between. The CDR3 region is CASHDGGDTDTQYF. CDR3 DNA sequence: TGTGCCAGCCACGATGGGGGCGACACAGATACGCAGTATTTT.

The genes are TRBV2 and TRBJ2-7; D might be TRBD1 (5 bases). This CDR3 has 11 residues. Looked up from germline, CDR1 is SNHLY and CDR2 is FYNNEI. V lost 6 bases to trimming and J lost 6 bases, with 9 bases between them. CDR3 in amino acids: CASSRTTEQYF. The CDR3 coding sequence is TGTGCCAGCAGCCGGACAACCGAGCAGTACTTC.

This clone was observed a few times. The chain couples TRBV10-2 to TRBJ1-4; the D is unclear. Between the trimmed V and J ends, which lost 8 bases and 0 bases, there was a span of 4 bases. CDR1 WSHSY and CDR2 SAAADI come from the germline V gene. CDR3 size: 12 residues. CDR3 coding DNA: TGCGCCAGCTCTGCAACTAATGAAAAACTGTTTTTT. Translated, it gives CASSATNEKLFF.

The chain is built from TRBV9 and TRBJ1-2; 7 bases line up with TRBD1. The germline CDR1 and CDR2 sequences are SGDLS and YYNGEE. This CDR3 is built from 14 residues. V dropped 3 bases and J dropped 7; count of bases not matched to a gene: 9. DNA for the CDR3: TGTGCCAGCAGCGCCGGGACAGCTCGGGGTGGCTACACCTTC. This encodes CASSAGTARGGYTF.

Points on this clone: The sample holds other DNA sequences that translate to the same CDR3. V usage is TRBV27 and J usage is TRBJ2-7; D not resolved. The CDR3 extends over 12 amino acids. The V end lost 6 bases, the J end lost 0 bases, and 6 bases lay between the germline ends. Germline values: CDR1 MNHEY, CDR2 SMNVEV (reference sequence). The CDR3 DNA reads as TGTGCCAGCAGCTCCGGCTCCTACGAGCAGTACTTC. This encodes CASSSGSYEQYF.

This chain joins TRBV2 and TRBJ1-3; 12 bases fit TRBD1. V lost 6 bases to trimming and J lost 0 bases; unmatched junction nucleotides: 6. Germline CDR1 and CDR2: SNHLY and FYNNEI. CDR3 length: 17 amino acids. The CDR3: CASRAGTGGLSGNTIYF. CDR3 bases: TGTGCCAGCAGGGCCGGGACAGGGGGCCTCTCTGGAAACACCATATATTTT. The variable domain in full, with the rest retrieved from reference TRBV2 and TRBJ1-3, is EPEVTQTPSHQVTQMGQEVILRCVPISNHLYFYWYRQILGQKVEFLVSFYNNEISEKSEIFDDQFSVERPDGSNFTLKIRSTKLEDSAMYFCASRAGTGGLSGNTIYFGEGSWLTVV.

The V and J genes are TRBV4-2 and TRBJ1-2, with 9 bases aligning to TRBD1. CDR1 and CDR2 from the germline V gene are LGHNA and YNFKEQ. This CDR3 contains 17 residues. V lost 0 bases, J lost 5 bases, and 10 bases stayed unmatched. Here the CDR3 DNA reads TGTGCCAGCAGCCAAGATCTACAGGGGGCGTATGGGTATGGCTACACCTTC. Residues: CASSQDLQGAYGYGYTF.

V and J are TRBV7-3 and TRBJ2-2; perhaps TRBD1 as D (6 bases). Germline lookup yields CDR1 SGHTA and CDR2 FQGTGA. The CDR3 loop spans 14 amino acids. V lost 6 bases to trimming and J lost 1 base, with 9 bases between them. CDR3 protein: CASSQTGNTGELFF. DNA for the CDR3: TGTGCCAGCAGTCAGACAGGGAACACCGGGGAGCTGTTTTTT.

The chain combines TRBV5-4 with TRBJ1-1; TRBD1 aligns across 7 bases. Germline-derived CDR1 and CDR2 are SGHNT and YYREEE (reference sequence). V was pared by 7 bases and J by 5 bases, with 14 bases of the junction left unmatched. This CDR3 comprises 15 residues. CDR3 DNA sequence: TGTGCCAGCGGCCCGACAGGGAAGTCGATGACTGAAGCTTTCTTT. Protein product: CASGPTGKSMTEAFF.

There are a few counts of this clone. This chain joins TRBV5-1 and TRBJ1-6; 8 bases match TRBD1. Germline-derived CDR1 and CDR2 are SGHRS and YFSETQ. The V and J ends lost 2 bases and 8 bases, in that order; junction bases with no gene match: 6. The CDR3 is 15 residues long. The DNA for the CDR3 is TGCGCCAGCAGCTTCTCTCAGGGGGCACATTCACCCCTCCACTTT. Its translation: CASSFSQGAHSPLHF.

This chain joins TRBV18 and TRBJ2-7; D unresolved. Trimming pared 4 bases from V and 1 base from J, leaving 5 bases between. Germline CDR1 and CDR2: KGHSH and LQKENI. The CDR3 length is 12 residues. CDR3 in amino acids: CASSLQSYEQYF. For the CDR3, the DNA is TGTGCCAGCTCACTTCAATCCTACGAGCAGTACTTC.

This clone was recorded once. This chain connects TRBV12-5 to TRBJ2-3; no reliable D call. The CDR3 totals 15 residues. The germline V and J ends were trimmed by 3 bases and 3 bases, with 13 bases remaining between them. Per the germline V gene, CDR1 is LGHNT and CDR2 is FRNRAP. The CDR3 sequence is CASGLGAVVTDTQYF. The CDR3 nucleotides read TGTGCTAGTGGTTTAGGTGCGGTGGTGACAGATACGCAGTATTTT.